The clone carrying this TCR beta chain was observed at least ten times. Its cognate antigen is unknown. MiXCR, run by TCRdb on the multiplex PCR reads, gives a single entry per CDR3 protein. The sample carries over 150,000 distinct CDR3 sequences, around a third recorded once. This sample was included in a study of breast tumors, draining lymph nodes, adjacent tissues. The study, taken as a whole, reports: Tumors had less TCR diversity than lymph nodes, more than nontumor tissue. Tumor and nontumor repertoires were significantly more similar in luminal-like than in basal-like breast cancer. That most tumor T cells come from lymph nodes remained unproven. Findings are consistent with lymph node origin and intratumoral expansion of most tumor T cells.

The CDR3 spans 17 residues. Trimming at V came to 6 bases and at J to 3 bases, leaving 12 bases not matched to a gene. Germline values: CDR1 DFQATT, CDR2 SNEGSKA (reference sequence). Samples came from axillary lymph nodes draining the breast cancer. This rearrangement joins TRBV20-1 to TRBJ2-3, with 13 bases identical to TRBD2. This receptor was identified in a female donor with breast cancer. Some clones in this sample may be carry-over from other donors' samples. Material for sequencing was axillary lymph node tissue. The CDR3 coding sequence is TGCAGTGCCAAGTCCGGGACTAGCGGGAAAGTTACAGATACGCAGTATTTT. It codes for CSAKSGTSGKVTDTQYF.